This is a list of T cell receptor beta chains from one sample in a study of T cells in Graves' hyperthyroidism and ophthalmopathy. TCRdb recomputed calls from the multiplex PCR reads with MiXCR, one row per CDR3 protein. The table includes approximately 720,000 distinct CDR3 sequences, 18% detected once. Source material: blood. All receptors come from a woman aged 45 to 65 with Graves' hyperthyroidism that later progressed to Graves' ophthalmopathy. Both conserved end residues are part of each CDR3. The D gene is left open where the match is weak. Some rows mark clone size as missing; the rest say once, few, many or name a class of expanded clone.

TRBV3-1	TRBJ1-5	NA	many	CASSQGTGDQPQHF	TGTGCCAGCAGCCAAGGAACGGGAGATCAGCCCCAGCATTTT
TRBV11-3	TRBJ2-2	NA	NA	CASSATSLPGELFF	TGTGCCAGCAGCGCTACTAGCTTGCCCGGGGAGCTGTTTTTT
TRBV7-9	TRBJ2-5	NA	many	CASSTGYQETQYF	TGTGCCAGCAGCACGGGGTACCAAGAGACCCAGTACTTC
TRBV15	TRBJ2-2	TRBD2	few	CATSRHAGRGDNTGELFF	TGTGCCACCAGCAGACACGCTGGACGGGGGGATAACACCGGGGAGCTGTTTTTT
TRBV5-1	TRBJ2-5	NA	few	CASSLETVETQYF	TGCGCCAGCAGCTTGGAAACGGTGGAGACCCAGTACTTC
TRBV6-1	TRBJ1-2	NA	NA	CASSPRESGYTF	TGTGCCAGCAGTCCCCGGGAGTCGGGCTACACCTTC
TRBV5-1	TRBJ1-1	NA	few	CASRSHPGTMNTEAFF	TGCGCCAGCAGATCCCACCCCGGGACCATGAACACTGAAGCTTTCTTT
TRBV20-1	TRBJ2-5	NA	few	CSARAPGQPSQTQYF	TGCAGTGCTAGAGCTCCAGGACAGCCGTCGCAGACCCAGTACTTC
TRBV7-8	TRBJ1-6	NA	NA	CASSRGLAVTYNSPLHF	TGTGCCAGCAGCAGGGGATTGGCAGTTACCTATAATTCACCCCTCCACTTT
TRBV27	TRBJ2-5	TRBD2	few	CASSLNRPGLAGQETQYF	TGTGCCAGCAGTTTAAATCGACCGGGACTAGCGGGGCAAGAGACCCAGTACTTC
TRBV5-1	TRBJ2-3	NA	NA	CASSLTGQSTDTQYF	TGCGCCAGCAGCCTAACCGGACAGTCGACAGATACGCAGTATTTT
TRBV28	TRBJ1-3	NA	NA	CASSGGASHSGNTIYF	TGTGCCAGCAGTGGGGGGGCCTCTCACTCTGGAAACACCATATATTTT
TRBV10-3	TRBJ2-7	NA	NA	CAIGAQEQYF	TGTGCCATCGGGGCCCAGGAGCAGTACTTC
TRBV12-3/TRBV12-4	TRBJ1-2	NA	many	CASSVGRVPYGYTF	TGTGCCAGCAGTGTGGGTAGGGTCCCCTATGGCTACACCTTC
TRBV20-1	TRBJ2-1	TRBD1	many	CSAINYRDRVSNEQFF	TGCAGTGCTATTAACTACCGGGACAGGGTATCGAATGAGCAGTTCTTC
TRBV6-1	TRBJ2-1	NA	NA	CASSRGTNEQFF	TGTGCCAGCAGCCGCGGGACAAATGAGCAGTTCTTC
TRBV12-3/TRBV12-4	TRBJ2-2	NA	few	CASSSSGGSPNTGELFF	TGTGCCAGCAGTTCCTCTGGGGGTTCGCCGAACACCGGGGAGCTGTTTTTT
TRBV5-6	TRBJ2-2	NA	NA	CASSWALNTGELFF	TGTGCCAGCAGCTGGGCCTTGAACACCGGGGAGCTGTTTTTT
TRBV6-5	TRBJ2-1	NA	NA	CASSYVGNEQFF	TGTGCCAGCAGTTACGTAGGCAATGAGCAGTTCTTC
TRBV20-1	TRBJ1-1	NA	many	CSARDRRGSTEAFF	TGCAGTGCTAGAGATCGCCGGGGATCCACTGAAGCTTTCTTT
TRBV7-9	TRBJ2-1	NA	NA	CASSLETSVGGPYNEQFF	TGTGCCAGCAGCTTAGAGACGTCGGTTGGCGGGCCGTACAATGAGCAGTTCTTC
TRBV3-1	TRBJ2-7	NA	many	CASSPGPSPYEQYF	TGTGCCAGCAGCCCGGGACCAAGTCCCTACGAGCAGTACTTC
TRBV7-8	TRBJ1-4	NA	many	CASRRTEGATNEKLFF	TGTGCCAGCAGAAGGACCGAAGGGGCAACTAATGAAAAACTGTTTTTT
TRBV3-1	TRBJ1-1	NA	many	CASSQSGFNGAFF	TGTGCCAGCAGCCAGTCAGGTTTTAATGGAGCTTTCTTT
TRBV19	TRBJ1-6	NA	NA	CASRGPGGSSPLHF	TGTGCCAGTCGTGGACCCGGAGGGTCTTCACCCCTCCACTTT
TRBV5-1	TRBJ2-1	NA	few	CASSPGWGDNNEQFF	TGCGCCAGCAGCCCGGGGTGGGGGGACAACAATGAGCAGTTCTTC
TRBV6-1	TRBJ2-1	TRBD1	NA	CASTPGQGFNEQFF	TGTGCCAGCACCCCGGGACAGGGTTTCAATGAGCAGTTCTTC
TRBV5-4	TRBJ2-3	TRBD2	NA	CASSRGSGITDTQYF	TGTGCCAGCAGCCGGGGGAGCGGGATCACAGATACGCAGTATTTT
TRBV29-1	TRBJ1-2	TRBD1	NA	CSGLTGVYGYTF	TGCAGCGGCCTAACAGGGGTCTATGGCTACACCTTC
TRBV12-3/TRBV12-4	TRBJ1-1	TRBD1	many	CASSLAWDRAEAFF	TGTGCCAGCAGTTTAGCGTGGGACAGGGCTGAAGCTTTCTTT
TRBV12-3/TRBV12-4	TRBJ2-7	NA	many	CASSDSNNYEQYF	TGTGCCAGCAGTGACAGTAACAACTACGAGCAGTACTTC
TRBV11-3	TRBJ2-1	TRBD2	many	CASSLVAGNNEQFF	TGTGCCAGCAGCTTGGTAGCGGGGAACAATGAGCAGTTCTTC
TRBV5-8	TRBJ1-5	NA	few	CASSFGGGSNQPQHF	TGTGCCAGCAGCTTCGGGGGGGGGAGCAATCAGCCCCAGCATTTT
TRBV6-1	TRBJ2-7	TRBD1	many	CASSFTRDRGTNEQYF	TGTGCCAGCAGTTTCACGAGGGACAGGGGGACCAACGAGCAGTACTTC
TRBV5-1	TRBJ1-4	NA	NA	CASSLEASRDEKLFF	TGCGCCAGCAGCTTGGAGGCCTCGAGGGATGAAAAACTGTTTTTT
TRBV6-1	TRBJ1-3	NA	few	CASRLQGAGNTIYF	TGTGCCAGCAGGCTACAGGGTGCTGGAAACACCATATATTTT
TRBV5-1	TRBJ2-1	TRBD2	NA	CASSLVTSGGSYNEQFF	TGCGCCAGCAGCTTGGTCACTAGCGGGGGTTCCTACAATGAGCAGTTCTTC
TRBV15	TRBJ1-6	NA	NA	CATSRDGFYNSPLHF	TGTGCCACCAGCAGAGATGGATTCTATAATTCACCCCTCCACTTT
TRBV4-3	TRBJ1-5	NA	NA	CASSPNPGTVNQPQHF	TGCGCCAGCAGCCCTAACCCCGGGACGGTTAATCAGCCCCAGCATTTT
TRBV3-1	TRBJ2-5	TRBD2	many	CASSLSSGNFQETQYF	TGTGCCAGCAGCCTTTCTAGCGGGAACTTCCAAGAGACCCAGTACTTC
TRBV5-1	TRBJ2-2	TRBD2	few	CASSLSSGANTGELFF	TGCGCCAGCAGCTTGTCAAGCGGGGCTAACACCGGGGAGCTGTTTTTT
TRBV27	TRBJ2-6	NA	few	CASSAEPPGPIRSGANVLTF	TGTGCCAGCAGTGCCGAACCCCCGGGACCGATCCGCTCTGGGGCCAACGTCCTGACTTTC
TRBV20-1	TRBJ1-2	NA	NA	CSARPTGQYYGYTF	TGCAGTGCTAGACCGACGGGACAATACTATGGCTACACCTTC
TRBV6-2/TRBV6-3	TRBJ2-3	NA	NA	CASSYSIGDTQYF	TGTGCCAGCAGTTACTCGATTGGGGATACGCAGTATTTT